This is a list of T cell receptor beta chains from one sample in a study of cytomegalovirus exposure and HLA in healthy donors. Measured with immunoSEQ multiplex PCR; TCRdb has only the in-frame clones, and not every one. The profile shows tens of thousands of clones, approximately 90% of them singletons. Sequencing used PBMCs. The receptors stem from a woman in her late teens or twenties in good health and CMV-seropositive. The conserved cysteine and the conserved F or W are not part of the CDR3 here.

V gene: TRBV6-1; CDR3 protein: ASSEDDGGYNEQF
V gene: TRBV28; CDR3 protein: ASETAGELTYEQY
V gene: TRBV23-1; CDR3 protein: ASSHWTGAHQPQH
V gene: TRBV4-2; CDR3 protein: ASSQGSGGAAETQY
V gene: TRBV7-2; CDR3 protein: ASSSRTSGGHNEQF
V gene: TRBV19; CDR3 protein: ASRSGQGANTGELF
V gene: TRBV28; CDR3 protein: ASIGTPSRDEQY
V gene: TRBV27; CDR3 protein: ASSPRVDTAKNIQY
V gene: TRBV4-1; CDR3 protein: ASSQVFAGPSEQY
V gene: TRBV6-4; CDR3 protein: ASSDSRRASLVSNQPQH
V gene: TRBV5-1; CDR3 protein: ASSLFFGANVLT
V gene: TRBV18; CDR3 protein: ASSPTGKSTDTQY
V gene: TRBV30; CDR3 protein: AWSVTSTANTEAF
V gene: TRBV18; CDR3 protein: ASARDTYEQY
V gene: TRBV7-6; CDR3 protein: ASSLTTSGGAYNEQF
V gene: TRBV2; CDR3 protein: ASAAGGGKQF
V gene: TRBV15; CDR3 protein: ATSRDFSAGHAHEQY
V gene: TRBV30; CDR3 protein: AWTHAGYQETQY
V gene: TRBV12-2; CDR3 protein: ASRFLRLVTSEQF
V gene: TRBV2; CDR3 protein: ASRETSGDTDTQY
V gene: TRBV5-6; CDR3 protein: ASSVTGLNQPQH
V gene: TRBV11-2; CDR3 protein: ASSFRENEQY
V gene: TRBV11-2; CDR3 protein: ASSLGTGYDIQY
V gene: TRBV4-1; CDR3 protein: ASSHETGSQETQY
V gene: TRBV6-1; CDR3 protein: ASSDPGQNTGELF
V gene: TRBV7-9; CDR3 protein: ASSQGGWSDSYEQY
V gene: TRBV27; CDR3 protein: ASSFGLRDRTYEQY
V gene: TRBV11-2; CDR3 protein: ASSLVRDSSYGYT
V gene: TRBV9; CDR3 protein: ASSVGRDTGELF
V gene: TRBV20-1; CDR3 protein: SARPGYEQY
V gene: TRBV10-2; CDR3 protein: ASSDLKGSGQPQH
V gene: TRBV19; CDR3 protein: ASSRPSGEITDTQY
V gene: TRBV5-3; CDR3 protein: ARSRRTGGNYGYT
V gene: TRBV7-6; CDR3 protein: ASSLYPAGRWDTQY
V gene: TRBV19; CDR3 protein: ASSIALADYGYT
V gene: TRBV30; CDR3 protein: AWSAGGRYYGYT
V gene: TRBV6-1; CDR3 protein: ASSDYGTANQPQH
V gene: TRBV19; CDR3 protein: ASTRTSGVQETQY
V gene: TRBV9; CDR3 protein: ASGSRGELF
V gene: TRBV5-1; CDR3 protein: ASSSDGTGEQF
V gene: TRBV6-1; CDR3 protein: ASSVDRGSNQPQH
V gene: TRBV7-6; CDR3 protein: ASSPQTSGGANEQF
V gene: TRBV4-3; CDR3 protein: ASSQETGSTGELF
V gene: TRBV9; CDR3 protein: ASSVAGTNEKLF
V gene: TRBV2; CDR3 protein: ASWTSGGHGELF
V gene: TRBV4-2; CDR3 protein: ASSQELKAAETQY
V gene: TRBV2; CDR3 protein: ASSEFGSDTGGTGELF
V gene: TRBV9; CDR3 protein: ASSVGVQGSYGYT
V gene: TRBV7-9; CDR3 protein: ASATTSGGNHTQY
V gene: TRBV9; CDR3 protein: ASTGEGPPNYGYT
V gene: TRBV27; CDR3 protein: ASSFRATRGQGYEQY
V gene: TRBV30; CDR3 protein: AWSVQPGGADGYT
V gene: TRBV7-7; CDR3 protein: ASSLGAGLPSGNTIY
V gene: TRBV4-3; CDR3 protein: ASSQDFGSYEQY
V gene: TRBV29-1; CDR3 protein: SVDDRDYEQF
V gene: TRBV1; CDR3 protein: TSSLTSGRAWAHGVGRETQY
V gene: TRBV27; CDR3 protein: ASSLRGNGYT